The table lists the clone carrying this T cell receptor beta chain with a few counts. Its specificity is unknown. Documented time point: cycle 4 day 1 (C4D1), after six to seven weeks of nivolumab. Exposure to brentuximab vedotin varied, and each patient had relapsed following autologous stem cell transplantation. The germline CDR1 and CDR2 sequences are LNHDA and SQIVND (reference sequence). The CDR3 totals 14 residues. V lost 7 bases to trimming and J lost 7 bases; unmatched junction nucleotides: 7. The sample originates from a study of PD-1 blockade in classical Hodgkin lymphoma. TCRdb keeps only in-frame clones here, not all; method: immunoSEQ multiplex PCR. The data contain tens of thousands of clones, 90% of them seen just once; the ten biggest clones take up around 3%. General observations from the study: Baseline diversity resembling that of newly diagnosed patients was seen in complete responders. Newly diagnosed patients were reported to start with lower TCR diversity than healthy donors.

The chain has TRBV19 and TRBJ1-5, with TRBD1 matching over 10 bases. The clonotype comes from a human donor with classical Hodgkin lymphoma. The input for sequencing was peripheral blood mononuclear cells (PBMCs), taken before the fourth cycle of nivolumab. The CDR3 DNA reads as TGTGCCAGTATCCCCGGGACAGGGGAACAGCCCCAGCATTTT. It is translated as CASIPGTGEQPQHF. Full variable domain (outside the CDR3, taken from reference TRBV19 and TRBJ1-5): DGGITQSPKYLFRKEGQNVTLSCEQNLNHDAMYWYRQDPGQGLRLIYYSQIVNDFQKGDIAEGYSVSREKKESFPLTVTSAQKNPTAFYLCASIPGTGEQPQHFGDGTRLSIL.